These 27 T cell receptor beta chains were sequenced from one sample in a study of CD8+CD57+ T cells in acquired aplastic anemia listed by TCRdb under 2018. TCRdb shows the sequencer as Illumina HiSeq 2000. Profiling of TCR beta VDJ combinations and CDR3 sequences used genomic DNA as the template. The raw public reads went through TCRdb reprocessing: fastp at Q25, MiXCR clone calling, in-frame beta chains kept. When rows share a CDR3 protein, they turn into one entry using the most common DNA and genes. This sample lists about 210,000 distinct CDR3 sequences; approximately 60% were detected once. The ten largest clones add up to about 29% of the sample. Sequencing was carried out using sorted CD4+, CD8+, or CD8+CD57+ T cells (not recorded which) from PBMCs. These receptors were taken from a human donor in good health.

This chain connects TRBV7-8 to TRBJ1-6; the match to TRBD1 covers 10 bases. V was clipped by 5 bases and J by 8 bases; unmatched bases: 9. The CDR3 runs 16 residues. From germline, CDR1 is SGHVS and CDR2 FQNEAQ. The CDR3 DNA follows: TGTGCCAGCAGCCGAGATGTCGGGACAGGGGATTCACCCCTCCACTTT. Its translation is CASSRDVGTGDSPLHF.

The J gene is TRBJ2-5, the V gene TRBV20-1, with 12 bases fitting TRBD2. The V gene's germline CDR1 is DFQATT and CDR2 SNEGSKA (reference sequence). The CDR3 extends over 14 amino acids. Trimming at V came to 1 base and at J to 5 bases, leaving 2 bases not matched to a gene. The CDR3 DNA sequence: TGCAGTGCTAGAGCTAGCGGGAGGGCGGAGACCCAGTACTTC. It is translated as CSARASGRAETQYF.

Turning to this clonotype: Because it lacks the conserved phenylalanine or tryptophan at the end, this CDR3 is likely a read error. The chain links TRBV25-1 to TRBJ2-7; D could derive from TRBD1 or TRBD2 (5 bases each). CDR1 is MGHDK, CDR2 SYGVNS, per germline. The V end lost 2 bases, the J end lost 3 bases, and 17 bases lay between the germline ends. This CDR3 has 16 amino acids. CDR3 coding DNA: TGTGCCAGCAGTGAAGCGGTCGCCGGGACGAACTACGAGCAGTACATC. Translated: CASSEAVAGTNYEQYI.

The sample holds a few counts of this clonotype. The chain joins TRBV20-1 to TRBJ2-1, with 12 nucleotides matching TRBD2. The CDR3 has 14 residues. From germline, CDR1 is DFQATT and CDR2 SNEGSKA (reference sequence). The V gene end was trimmed by 3 bases and the J gene end by 4 bases; junction bases not matched to a gene: 1. CDR3 in DNA: TGCAGTGCTAGTACTAGCGGGAGGTACAATGAGCAGTTCTTC. Its translation: CSASTSGRYNEQFF.

The V and J genes are TRBV2 and TRBJ1-6; no definite D call. V dropped 6 bases and J dropped 7 bases, with 13 bases sitting between them. The CDR3 covers 14 residues. Germline V lookup: CDR1 SNHLY, CDR2 FYNNEI. The CDR3 coding sequence is TGTGCCAGCAGGATGAGCAGCGAGAATTCACCCCTCCACTTT. This codes for CASRMSSENSPLHF.

The chain recombines TRBV7-9 with TRBJ2-5; D gene ambiguous. The CDR3 loop spans 13 amino acids. Looked up from germline, CDR1 is SEHNR and CDR2 is FQNEAQ (reference sequence). The ends were cut back, 5 bases at V and 5 bases at J, with 12 bases in the middle. CDR3 sequence reads: CASSRSPQETQYF. The CDR3 nucleotides read TGTGCCAGCAGCCGGAGCCCACAGGAGACCCAGTACTTC. Together with reference TRBV7-9 and TRBJ2-5, the CDR3 gives the full variable domain: DTGVSQNPRHKITKRGQNVTFRCDPISEHNRLYWYRQTLGQGPEFLTYFQNEAQLEKSRLLSDRFSAERPKGSFSTLEIQRTEQGDSAMYLCASSRSPQETQYFGPGTRLLVL.

CDR3 protein: CSAQTSGAFGTHNEQFF. CDR3 in DNA: TGCAGTGCCCAGACTAGCGGGGCCTTCGGGACTCACAATGAGCAGTTCTTC. The chain employs TRBV20-1 and TRBJ2-1, with 11 bases aligning to TRBD2. This CDR3 comprises 17 residues. Germline CDR1 is DFQATT and CDR2 is SNEGSKA (reference sequence). V gave up 6 bases and J gave up 5 bases; unmatched junction bases: 15.

This clonotype occurred once. V usage is TRBV19 and J usage is TRBJ2-7, with 10 bases that match TRBD1. The CDR3 spans 14 residues. V lost 6 bases to trimming and J lost 3 bases; unmatched junction nucleotides: 5. In germline, CDR1 is LNHDA, CDR2 SQIVND (reference sequence). The CDR3 here is CASSTTGGLYEQYF. CDR3 sequence (DNA): TGTGCCAGTAGCACGACAGGGGGCCTCTACGAGCAGTACTTC.

There are many counts of this clonotype. The chain joins TRBV12-3 or TRBV12-4 to TRBJ2-1; 12 bases are a match to TRBD1. After removal of 5 bases from V and 7 bases from J, the junction contained 9 bases not matched to a gene. The CDR3 is 16 residues long. CDR3: CASSHPGTGGRNEQFF. CDR3 DNA sequence: TGTGCCAGCAGTCACCCCGGGACAGGGGGCCGTAATGAGCAGTTCTTC.

Comments on this clonotype: A much larger clonotype is one base distant, so this may be a read error. In nucleotides, the CDR3 is TGTGCCAGCAAACAGACCGGGACATCACTCTACGACCAGTACTTC. Its translation: CASKQTGTSLYDQYF. V gene TRBV28 combines with J gene TRBJ2-7, with D perhaps TRBD1 (6 bases). The germline CDR1 and CDR2 sequences are MDHEN and SYDVKM. This CDR3 is built from 15 residues.

This chain joins TRBV2 and TRBJ1-2; 7 bases map to TRBD1. With 0 bases clipped from V and 8 bases from J, the junction kept 9 bases outside the gene matches. The CDR3 loop spans 15 amino acids. Germline loops: CDR1 SNHLY, CDR2 FYNNEI. CDR3 bases: TGTGCCAGCAGTGAAGCGCTAAAGGGGGCGGAAGGCTACACCTTC. It is translated as CASSEALKGAEGYTF.

The J gene is TRBJ1-2, the V gene TRBV19; TRBD1 matches at 7 bases. Germline V CDR1 and CDR2: LNHDA, SQIVND (reference sequence). This CDR3 has 14 residues. V lost 3 bases to trimming and J lost 5 bases; unmatched junction nucleotides: 6. This CDR3 is CASSIQQGNYGYTF. In DNA, the CDR3 is TGTGCCAGTAGTATTCAACAGGGGAATTATGGCTACACCTTC.

In this sample, this clonotype turned up once. This chain links TRBV9 with TRBJ1-5; D gene uncertain. The germline CDR1 and CDR2 sequences are SGDLS and YYNGEE. V lost 0 bases to trimming and J lost 5 bases, with 9 bases between them. The CDR3 is 14 residues long. The DNA of the CDR3 is TGTGCCAGCAGCGTAGGAACGGGAGATCAGCCCCAGCATTTT. It specifies CASSVGTGDQPQHF.

The chain combines TRBV19 with TRBJ1-2, with D possibly matching TRBD1 (6 bases). This CDR3 is 15 amino acids long. V dropped 7 bases and J dropped 2 bases, with 17 bases sitting between them. In germline, CDR1 is LNHDA, CDR2 SQIVND (reference sequence). The CDR3 spells CASTTDPRGNYGYTF. The CDR3 nucleotides read TGTGCCAGTACCACCGACCCCAGGGGAAACTATGGCTACACCTTC.

The chain combines TRBV9 with TRBJ2-1; the D gene is possibly TRBD1 (5 bases). Trimming shortened V by 5 bases and J by 9 bases, and 15 bases separated the two germline ends. Germline V gives CDR1 SGDLS, CDR2 YYNGEE. This CDR3 contains 13 residues. The CDR3 spells CASSTPAGLEQFF. The CDR3 nucleotides are TGTGCCAGCAGTACCCCCGCAGGGCTTGAGCAGTTCTTC.

The V gene is TRBV7-9, the J gene TRBJ1-2, with D perhaps matching TRBD1 (5 bases). There are 13 residues in the CDR3. Germline V gene data show CDR1 as SEHNR and CDR2 as FQNEAQ (reference sequence). Trimming removed 7 bases from V and 6 bases from J, with 15 bases in between. This CDR3 reads CASTSSGGDGYTF. Here the CDR3 DNA reads TGTGCCAGCACATCCTCGGGGGGAGATGGCTACACCTTC.

The V and J genes are TRBV2 and TRBJ1-1, with 10 positions matching TRBD1. Germline V gives CDR1 SNHLY, CDR2 FYNNEI. V shed 6 bases and J 9 bases; nucleotides not matched to a gene: 10. This CDR3 comprises 14 residues. For the CDR3, the DNA is TGTGCCAGCAGGGGTGTCGGGACAGGGGCGCAAGCTTTCTTT. Its protein is CASRGVGTGAQAFF.

The chain uses TRBV12-3 or TRBV12-4 and TRBJ1-1; no firm D call. V lost 10 bases and J lost 1, with 13 bases in between. The CDR3 is 13 amino acids. CDR3 in amino acids: CATTAFTNTEAFF. CDR3 DNA: TGTGCCACCACAGCGTTTACGAACACTGAAGCTTTCTTT.

The chain has TRBV15 and TRBJ2-6; no clear D. The V gene lost 0 bases and the J gene lost 0 bases, with 6 bases spanning the gap. This CDR3 spans 16 amino acids. From germline, CDR1 is LNHNV and CDR2 YYDKDF (reference sequence). CDR3 sequence reads: CATSREKGSGANVLTF. As DNA, the CDR3 is TGTGCCACCAGCAGAGAGAAAGGCTCTGGGGCCAACGTCCTGACTTTC.

The chain combines TRBV2 with TRBJ2-7, with D tentatively TRBD1 or TRBD2 (5 bases each). The V gene's germline CDR1 is SNHLY and CDR2 FYNNEI. This CDR3 spans 13 amino acids. The V end was cut by 10 bases, the J end by 2 bases, with 15 bases between. CDR3 region: CATNPGPTYEQYF. The CDR3 DNA is TGTGCCACCAATCCGGGGCCTACCTACGAGCAGTACTTC.

This clonotype came up many times. J is TRBJ1-5 and V is TRBV4-3, with D tentatively TRBD1 (5 bases). Trimming left V 1 base short and J 6 bases short, with 19 bases between. CDR1 is LGHNA, CDR2 YSLEER, per germline. The CDR3 is 17 amino acids. The CDR3 region has the DNA TGCGCCAGCAGCCAAGGCGTAGGGACGTATGGATTTCAGCCCCAGCATTTT. Translating gives CASSQGVGTYGFQPQHF.

This clonotype was detected ten times or more. The V call is TRBV6-5, the J call TRBJ2-7, with TRBD1 matching over 10 bases. This CDR3 is 15 amino acids long. The germline CDR1 and CDR2 sequences are MNHEY and SVGAGI. V gave up 6 bases and J gave up 5 bases; unmatched junction bases: 10. The CDR3 region has the DNA TGTGCCAGCAGACCCCCGGGACAGGGGCCTCACGAGCAGTACTTC. It specifies CASRPPGQGPHEQYF.

This sequence joins TRBV7-2 and TRBJ1-2, with 9 bases aligning to TRBD1. V lost 5 bases, J lost 8 bases, and 15 bases stayed unmatched. Germline values: CDR1 SGHTA, CDR2 FQGNSA. This CDR3 has 16 amino acids. The chain's CDR3 is CASSPPGTGMLGGYTF. The CDR3 DNA reads TGTGCCAGCAGCCCCCCCGGGACAGGGATGTTGGGCGGCTACACCTTC.

This clonotype occurred many times. The chain couples TRBV5-1 to TRBJ2-6, with TRBD1 matching 10 bases. The germline V gene encodes CDR1 SGHRS and CDR2 YFSETQ. This CDR3 comprises 18 residues. V lost 6 bases, J lost 4 bases, and 13 bases stayed unmatched. The CDR3 region has the DNA TGCGCCAGCACACCCAGACAGGGGGCTTTTTCCGGGGCCAACGTCCTGACTTTC. It encodes CASTPRQGAFSGANVLTF.

The chain has TRBV11-3 and TRBJ2-2; a possible D gene is TRBD1 (6 bases). Germline V gives CDR1 SGHNT, CDR2 YENEEA. This CDR3 spans 14 amino acids. Trimming pared 2 bases from V and 3 bases from J, leaving 7 bases between. The CDR3 DNA reads TGTGCCAGCAGCTTACACAGGGACACCGGGGAGCTGTTTTTT. It codes for CASSLHRDTGELFF.

The chain combines TRBV7-9 with TRBJ1-2; weak D call: TRBD1 (6 bases). Trimming took 5 bases from V and 3 from J, leaving 13 bases between them. Germline lookup yields CDR1 SEHNR and CDR2 FQNEAQ (reference sequence). The CDR3 has 14 residues. The CDR3 reads CASSRGQPHYGYTF. The CDR3 nucleotides read TGTGCCAGCAGCAGAGGACAGCCCCACTATGGCTACACCTTC. Full variable domain (missing parts from reference TRBV7-9 and TRBJ1-2): DTGVSQNPRHKITKRGQNVTFRCDPISEHNRLYWYRQTLGQGPEFLTYFQNEAQLEKSRLLSDRFSAERPKGSFSTLEIQRTEQGDSAMYLCASSRGQPHYGYTFGSGTRLTVV.

The chain has TRBV6-2 or TRBV6-3 and TRBJ2-3; 10 bases align to TRBD2. The CDR3 length is 19 residues. Trimming took 8 bases from V and 2 from J; bases not matched to a gene: 19. The germline V gene has CDR1 MNHEY and CDR2 SVGEGT. This chain's CDR3 is CASARAGASGGQNTDTQYF. The CDR3 DNA reads TGTGCCAGCGCTCGGGCGGGGGCTAGCGGGGGCCAAAACACAGATACGCAGTATTTT.